The 27 T cell receptor beta chains presented below share a single source sample, sequenced in a study of cytomegalovirus exposure and HLA in healthy donors. Here immunoSEQ multiplex PCR was the method, and the copy in TCRdb shows in-frame clones only, minus some. Of about 160,000 clones listed, about 90% were seen once; the top ten hold 5% to 7%. Source material: PBMCs. Every receptor here comes from a woman under 40 in good health and CMV-seronegative.

The chain links TRBV7-9 to TRBJ2-7; the D call may be TRBD1 or TRBD2 (5 bases each). Trimming removed 4 bases at V and 2 bases at J, with 9 bases between. This CDR3 is built from 13 residues. Germline V lookup: CDR1 SEHNR, CDR2 FQNEAQ (reference sequence). CDR3 residues: CASSSGPTYEQYF. Here the CDR3 DNA reads TGTGCCAGCAGCTCGGGACCCACCTACGAGCAGTACTTC.

The CDR3 protein is CASSHPTSGRANTGELFF. The CDR3 DNA reads TGTGCCAGCAGCCACCCGACAAGCGGGAGGGCGAACACCGGGGAGCTGTTTTTT. This sequence joins TRBV4-2 and TRBJ2-2; 10 nucleotides align to TRBD2. The CDR3 is made up of 18 amino acids. Germline V lookup: CDR1 LGHNA, CDR2 YNFKEQ. With V trimmed by 3 bases and J by 0 bases, 7 bases remained unmatched.

The genes are TRBV7-2 and TRBJ1-6; TRBD1 might be the D (5 bases). This CDR3 is built from 14 residues. The germline V gene encodes CDR1 SGHTA and CDR2 FQGNSA. Trimming removed 5 bases from V and 10 bases from J, with 15 bases in between. CDR3 region: CASSPRDSGSPLHF. Written as DNA, the CDR3 is TGTGCCAGCAGCCCACGCGACAGTGGCTCACCCCTCCACTTT. The variable domain in full, with the rest retrieved from reference TRBV7-2 and TRBJ1-6, is GAGVSQSPSNKVTEKGKDVELRCDPISGHTALYWYRQSLGQGLEFLIYFQGNSAPDKSGLPSDRFSAERTGGSVSTLTIQRTQQEDSAVYLCASSPRDSGSPLHFGNGTRLTVT.

This rearrangement joins TRBV18 to TRBJ1-1; possible D gene TRBD1, 6 bases. Trimming took off 5 bases at V and 1 base at J, with 11 bases between the two ends. The CDR3 is 14 amino acids. Germline CDR1 KGHSH, CDR2 LQKENI. This CDR3 is CASSGQGKNTEAFF. CDR3 nucleotides: TGTGCCAGCTCAGGCCAGGGGAAGAACACTGAAGCTTTCTTT.

V is TRBV27 and J is TRBJ1-1, with D tentatively TRBD1 (6 bases). The germline CDR1 and CDR2 sequences are MNHEY and SMNVEV (reference sequence). The CDR3 has 11 amino acids. Deletions cut 3 bases from V and 10 bases from J, with 9 bases between. This chain's CDR3 is CASSLAGVAFF. The CDR3 DNA reads as TGTGCCAGCAGTTTGGCAGGGGTAGCTTTCTTT.

V is TRBV27 and J is TRBJ2-1; no firm D call. Trimming removed 0 bases from V and 8 bases from J, with 2 bases in between. This CDR3 spans 11 amino acids. Looked up from germline, CDR1 is MNHEY and CDR2 is SMNVEV (reference sequence). CDR3 sequence reads: CASSLSDEQFF. In nucleotides, the CDR3 is TGTGCCAGCAGTTTATCGGATGAGCAGTTCTTC.

V is TRBV5-4 and J is TRBJ1-2, with TRBD1 as a possible D gene (5 bases). Germline CDR1 reads SGHNT; CDR2 reads YYREEE (reference sequence). CDR3 length: 15 residues. Trimming stripped 0 bases from V and 7 bases from J, with 16 bases between. Written as DNA, the CDR3 is TGTGCCAGCAGCTTGGAAGTACCGGGGCAAACTGGCTACACCTTC. Translation: CASSLEVPGQTGYTF.

V usage is TRBV5-1 and J usage is TRBJ1-2; D is perhaps TRBD1 (5 bases). CDR3 size: 14 residues. CDR1 is SGHRS and CDR2 is YFSETQ in the germline V gene. Deletions cut 0 bases from V and 6 bases from J, with 12 bases between. The CDR3 DNA is TGCGCCAGCAGCTTGGCTTTGGGGGAAGATGGCTACACCTTC. Its protein product is CASSLALGEDGYTF.

The chain employs TRBV27 and TRBJ2-7; D not resolved. Germline V gene sequence: CDR1 MNHEY, CDR2 SMNVEV (reference sequence). V dropped 3 bases and J dropped 1 base, with 10 bases sitting between them. CDR3 size: 14 residues. The CDR3 is CASSFGQESYEQYF. Written as DNA, the CDR3 is TGTGCCAGCAGTTTTGGGCAGGAGTCCTACGAGCAGTACTTC.

The chain uses TRBV28 and TRBJ2-7, with a possible D match to TRBD1 (6 bases). With 2 bases removed from V and 6 bases from J, the gap between germline ends came to 11 bases. Per the germline V gene, CDR1 is MDHEN and CDR2 is SYDVKM. This CDR3 is built from 13 residues. The DNA for the CDR3 is TGTGCCAGCAGTTTAAGTCCAGGGGTCGAGCAGTACTTC. This translates into CASSLSPGVEQYF.

Written as DNA, the CDR3 is TGTGCCAGCAGCCTCGTGGGTGGGAAGCGGGCCAGCGCAAGGGGCTACACCTTC. Residues: CASSLVGGKRASARGYTF. This chain connects TRBV7-8 to TRBJ1-2, with D unresolved. V was shortened by 5 bases and J by 8 bases, with 30 bases between the two germline ends. In germline, CDR1 is SGHVS, CDR2 FQNEAQ. The CDR3 spans 18 residues.

This clone is a singleton in its sample. The rearrangement uses TRBV14 and TRBJ1-4; 9 bases agree with TRBD1. Germline V CDR1 and CDR2: SGHDN, FVKESK. The CDR3 is 14 amino acids. V dropped 7 bases and J dropped 5; count of bases not matched to a gene: 5. The chain's CDR3 is CASNMGTGNEKLFF. The CDR3 DNA follows: TGTGCCAGCAACATGGGGACAGGGAATGAAAAACTGTTTTTT.

The gene calls are TRBV19 and TRBJ1-1; the D is unclear. V lost 1 base to trimming and J lost 3 bases, with 6 bases between them. CDR1 is LNHDA and CDR2 is SQIVND in the germline V gene (reference sequence). There are 13 residues in the CDR3. The CDR3 here is CASSIGADTEAFF. CDR3 in DNA: TGTGCCAGTAGTATAGGGGCTGACACTGAAGCTTTCTTT. Full variable domain (outside the CDR3, taken from reference TRBV19 and TRBJ1-1): DGGITQSPKYLFRKEGQNVTLSCEQNLNHDAMYWYRQDPGQGLRLIYYSQIVNDFQKGDIAEGYSVSREKKESFPLTVTSAQKNPTAFYLCASSIGADTEAFFGQGTRLTVV.

This chain connects TRBV5-5 to TRBJ2-1; D is possibly TRBD1 (6 bases). This CDR3 comprises 15 residues. In germline, CDR1 is SGHKS, CDR2 YYEKEE (reference sequence). Trimming took 0 bases from V and 0 from J, leaving 7 bases between them. The CDR3 DNA sequence: TGTGCCAGCAGCTTGGAGGGGGTCTCCTACAATGAGCAGTTCTTC. Translated: CASSLEGVSYNEQFF.

The V gene is TRBV7-2, the J gene TRBJ2-7; D is possibly TRBD1 (6 bases). CDR1 and CDR2 from the germline V gene are SGHTA and FQGNSA. V gave up 1 base and J gave up 6 bases, with 16 bases separating them. The CDR3 loop spans 15 amino acids. The CDR3 nucleotides read TGTGCCAGCAGCTTAGTCGTGGGGGCGGGCGGCGAGCAGTACTTC. Translated: CASSLVVGAGGEQYF.

This sequence joins TRBV29-1 and TRBJ2-3; 12 positions match TRBD2. Germline trimming cut 1 base from V and 1 base from J; bases unmatched to any gene: 6. The CDR3 loop spans 17 amino acids. Germline V gene sequence: CDR1 SQVTM, CDR2 ANQGSEA. CDR3 amino acids: CSVEGLPSGRGTDTQYF. The CDR3 DNA follows: TGCAGCGTTGAAGGGCTCCCTAGCGGGAGGGGCACAGATACGCAGTATTTT.

The rearrangement uses TRBV20-1 and TRBJ2-1; tentatively, D is TRBD1 (6 bases). Looked up from germline, CDR1 is DFQATT and CDR2 is SNEGSKA (reference sequence). Deletions cut 5 bases from V and 10 bases from J, with 12 bases between. This CDR3 is 11 amino acids long. CDR3 region: CSAYRETEQFF. The CDR3 region has the DNA TGCAGTGCTTACAGGGAGACAGAGCAGTTCTTC.

This sequence joins TRBV14 and TRBJ1-4; possibly TRBD1 for D (5 bases). The V gene lost 4 bases and the J gene lost 8 bases, with 20 bases spanning the gap. The CDR3 contains 16 residues. CDR1 SGHDN and CDR2 FVKESK come from the germline V gene. The CDR3 DNA sequence: TGTGCCAGCAGCCCCATAGGGACGGCTGTGATCGAAAAACTGTTTTTT. This sequence encodes CASSPIGTAVIEKLFF.

The chain uses TRBV4-3 and TRBJ1-1; D may be TRBD1 (5 bases). Germline-derived CDR1 and CDR2 are LGHNA and YSLEER. V was clipped by 0 bases and J by 0 bases, with 11 bases between them. The CDR3 is 16 residues long. For the CDR3, the DNA is TGCGCCAGCAGCCAAGATTGGGGCAGCGTGAACACTGAAGCTTTCTTT. Translating gives CASSQDWGSVNTEAFF.

Note on this clone: A much larger clone differs from this one at a single base, so this may be a read error. The chain recombines TRBV5-6 with TRBJ2-7; no definite D call. V was pared by 0 bases and J by 4 bases, with 2 bases between. CDR1 and CDR2 from the germline V gene are SGHDT and YYEEEE. The CDR3 contains 11 residues. CDR3 amino acids: CASSLEYEQYF. The CDR3 coding sequence is TGTGCCAGCAGCTTGGAATACGAGCAGTACTTC.

This chain links TRBV14 with TRBJ2-1, with D uncertain. Germline CDR1 reads SGHDN; CDR2 reads FVKESK. Deletions cut 1 base from V and 9 bases from J, with 10 bases between. This CDR3 comprises 13 residues. CDR3 sequence: CASSQVRFVEQFF. For the CDR3, the DNA is TGTGCCAGCAGCCAAGTAAGATTTGTTGAGCAGTTCTTC.

This clone was seen only a few times. The gene calls are TRBV9 and TRBJ2-7, with D perhaps TRBD1 or TRBD2 (5 bases each). In germline, CDR1 is SGDLS, CDR2 YYNGEE. The CDR3 is 14 residues long. Trimming shortened V by 3 bases and J by 1 base, and 11 bases separated the two germline ends. The CDR3 sequence is CASSDRDGSYEQYF. For the CDR3, the DNA is TGTGCCAGCAGCGATCGGGACGGGTCCTACGAGCAGTACTTC.

This clone occurred once. V usage is TRBV29-1 and J usage is TRBJ1-2, with 7 positions matching TRBD1. This CDR3 region has 12 residues. With V trimmed by 7 bases and J by 6 bases, 8 bases remained unmatched. Germline V gene data show CDR1 as SQVTM and CDR2 as ANQGSEA. The CDR3 is CSGLTGVNGYTF. CDR3 bases: TGCAGCGGATTAACAGGGGTAAATGGCTACACCTTC. The variable domain in full, completed from reference TRBV29-1 and TRBJ1-2, reads SAVISQKPSRDICQRGTSLTIQCQVDSQVTMMFWYRQQPGQSLTLIATANQGSEATYESGFVIDKFPISRPNLTFSTLTVSNMSPEDSSIYLCSGLTGVNGYTFGSGTRLTVV.

The chain employs TRBV28 and TRBJ2-7; 7 nucleotides line up with TRBD1. Germline CDR1 and CDR2: MDHEN and SYDVKM. V was pared by 6 bases and J by 7 bases, with 6 bases of the junction left unmatched. The CDR3 has 12 residues. The CDR3 DNA follows: TGTGCCAGCAGGACAGGGCCGGGAGAGCAGTACTTC. Translating it yields CASRTGPGEQYF.

The chain employs TRBV28 and TRBJ2-3; D is uncertain. V dropped 4 bases and J dropped 2 bases, with 10 bases sitting between them. Germline CDR1 reads MDHEN; CDR2 reads SYDVKM. This CDR3 contains 14 residues. The CDR3 DNA is TGTGCCAGCAGTTCTGAATACCCCACAGATACGCAGTATTTT. As protein: CASSSEYPTDTQYF.

The genes are TRBV6-1 and TRBJ2-7; 9 bases align to TRBD2. Germline V gene lookup returns CDR1 MNHNS and CDR2 SASEGT. V trimming: 3 bases; J trimming: 2 bases; junction bases outside the gene matches: 8. The CDR3 length is 16 residues. In nucleotides, the CDR3 is TGTGCCAGCAGTGACCCACTAGCGGGTATAGCCTACGAGCAGTACTTC. This codes for CASSDPLAGIAYEQYF.

This chain joins TRBV7-2 and TRBJ1-5, with D perhaps matching TRBD1 (5 bases). With 0 bases removed from V and 0 bases from J, the gap between germline ends came to 9 bases. In germline, CDR1 is SGHTA, CDR2 FQGNSA. CDR3 length: 16 amino acids. CDR3 nucleotides: TGTGCCAGCAGCTTAGCATGGGGCACTAGCAATCAGCCCCAGCATTTT. This sequence encodes CASSLAWGTSNQPQHF.